The sequence of this T cell receptor (beta chain) was determined in a study of cytomegalovirus exposure and HLA in healthy donors. The PCR contained 60 Vbeta and 13 Jbeta primers. Generated by immunoSEQ multiplex PCR, the TCRdb table keeps only in-frame clones and is missing some. In the table there are about 110,000 clones, 73% of which are singletons. The sequence was collected from a woman in her 30s in good health and CMV-seronegative. Sequencing was carried out using PBMCs.

CDR3 DNA: TGTGCCAGCAGCTTCGGGACAGTGAACACTGAAGCTTTCTTT. Its protein product is CASSFGTVNTEAFF. The chain uses TRBV11-2 and TRBJ1-1, with 7 bases identical to TRBD1. The J segment lost 0 bases and the V segment lost 3 bases, leaving 1 base of the junction unmatched. Germline V gene sequence: CDR1 SGHAT, CDR2 FQNNGV. The CDR3 runs 14 residues. Filled out from reference TRBV11-2 and TRBJ1-1, the complete variable domain reads EAGVAQSPRYKIIEKRQSVAFWCNPISGHATLYWYQQILGQGPKLLIQFQNNGVVDDSQLPKDRFSAERLKGVDSTLKIQPAKLEDSAVYLCASSFGTVNTEAFFGQGTRLTVV.